One and the same sample provided the 19 T cell receptor beta chains below, sequenced in a study of OX40 agonist ivuxolimab in advanced cancers. Some clones are missing from TCRdb's copy, which holds only in-frame ones; the method was immunoSEQ multiplex PCR. The data contain tens of thousands of clones, around 85% of them singletons. The specimen was CD4+ or CD8+ T cells sorted from blood, collected in a trial of the OX40 agonist ivuxolimab. These receptors all come from an adult with an advanced solid tumor such as melanoma, head and neck, liver or kidney cancer.

The V and J genes are TRBV27 and TRBJ1-5; D is undetermined. Germline CDR1 MNHEY, CDR2 SMNVEV (reference sequence). V was shortened by 6 bases and J by 0 bases, with 9 bases between the two germline ends. CDR3 size: 14 residues. CDR3 coding DNA: TGTGCCAGCAGAGAGACTTATAGCAATCAGCCCCAGCATTTT. It translates to CASRETYSNQPQHF.

This clone was seen just once. V is TRBV5-4 and J is TRBJ2-1; 11 bases are shared with TRBD1. Trimming took 5 bases from V and 2 from J; bases not matched to a gene: 3. Germline V gives CDR1 SGHNT, CDR2 YYREEE (reference sequence). The CDR3 runs 15 residues. CDR3 sequence (DNA): TGTGCCAGCAGTTGGACAGGGGGCGCCTACAATGAGCAGTTCTTC. It encodes CASSWTGGAYNEQFF. Supplemented by reference TRBV5-4 and TRBJ2-1, the full variable domain reads ETGVTQSPTHLIKTRGQQVTLRCSSQSGHNTVSWYQQALGQGPQFIFQYYREEENGRGNFPPRFSGLQFPNYSSELNVNALELDDSALYLCASSWTGGAYNEQFFGPGTRLTVL.

The chain combines TRBV9 with TRBJ1-2, with a possible D match to TRBD1 (6 bases). Trimming cost V 2 bases and J 4 bases, with 15 bases left between them. Germline CDR1 reads SGDLS; CDR2 reads YYNGEE. The CDR3 loop spans 15 amino acids. CDR3 residues: CASSVVDSDFYGYTF. The CDR3 coding sequence is TGTGCCAGCAGCGTCGTGGACAGCGATTTCTATGGCTACACCTTC.

The chain uses TRBV29-1 and TRBJ2-7; tentative D call: TRBD1 (5 bases). Germline V lookup: CDR1 SQVTM, CDR2 ANQGSEA. The CDR3 is made up of 12 amino acids. V shed 4 bases and J shed 5 bases, with 12 bases lying between them. CDR3 DNA sequence: TGCAGCGTTGCCGATGCAGGGAACGAGCAGTACTTC. It codes for CSVADAGNEQYF.

V and J are TRBV10-1 and TRBJ2-2; D ambiguous. The V end lost 0 bases, the J end lost 6 bases, and 8 bases lay between the germline ends. Germline V gene sequence: CDR1 WNHNN, CDR2 SYGVQD (reference sequence). This CDR3 has 14 amino acids. CDR3 amino acids: CASSESGGAGELFF. In DNA, the CDR3 is TGCGCCAGCAGTGAGTCGGGCGGTGCCGGGGAGCTGTTTTTT.

The genes are TRBV18 and TRBJ2-6, with no clear D. Germline V gene data show CDR1 as KGHSH and CDR2 as LQKENI. Trimming removed 3 bases from V and 6 bases from J, with 18 bases in between. This CDR3 has 17 residues. CDR3 region: CASSPALSAHLANVLTF. Written as DNA, the CDR3 is TGTGCCAGCTCACCCGCCCTCAGCGCGCACTTGGCCAACGTCCTGACTTTC.

The rearrangement joins TRBV4-1 to TRBJ2-3; TRBD2 agrees at 15 bases. J gave up 2 bases and V 1 base, and 7 bases lay outside the gene matches. The germline V gene has CDR1 MGHRA and CDR2 YSYEKL. CDR3 size: 19 residues. In nucleotides, the CDR3 is TGCGCCAGCAGCCAAGTGTGGACTAGCGGGGGGGGTACCACAGATACGCAGTATTTT. It yields the protein CASSQVWTSGGGTTDTQYF.

The chain links TRBV5-6 to TRBJ1-2; 7 nucleotides agree with TRBD1. CDR1 SGHDT and CDR2 YYEEEE come from the germline V gene. The junction had 4 bases not matched to a gene; V was cut back by 4 bases and J by 4 bases. The CDR3 is 13 amino acids. The CDR3 nucleotides are TGTGCCAGCAGCCCGGGACAGACCTATGGCTACACCTTC. Translated, it gives CASSPGQTYGYTF.

This clone was seen a single time. The genes are TRBV14 and TRBJ2-1; D not resolved. The CDR3 is made up of 13 amino acids. In germline, CDR1 is SGHDN, CDR2 FVKESK. Trimming took off 5 bases at V and 5 bases at J, with 10 bases between the two ends. CDR3 sequence (DNA): TGTGCCAGCAGCTCCAGAGCCAACAATGAGCAGTTCTTC. Its protein product is CASSSRANNEQFF.

The chain combines TRBV10-1 with TRBJ2-3; 10 bases fit TRBD1. The CDR3 has 15 amino acids. V shed 6 bases, J shed 4 bases, and the junction held 7 bases outside the gene matches. Per germline, CDR1 WNHNN and CDR2 SYGVQD (reference sequence). The CDR3 protein is CASRGDRGWSDTQYF. CDR3 DNA: TGCGCCAGCAGGGGGGACAGGGGTTGGTCAGATACGCAGTATTTT.

V is TRBV6-5 and J is TRBJ1-5, with D uncertain. The ends were cut back, 0 bases at V and 4 bases at J, with 10 bases in the middle. Germline V lookup: CDR1 MNHEY, CDR2 SVGAGI. The CDR3 length is 15 residues. CDR3: CASSYSAGKNQPQHF. DNA for the CDR3: TGTGCCAGCAGTTACTCGGCGGGGAAGAATCAGCCCCAGCATTTT.

The V and J genes are TRBV28 and TRBJ2-1, with 7 bases fitting TRBD1. Losses at the gene ends were 6 bases for V and 4 bases for J; bases not matched to a gene: 15. Per the germline V gene, CDR1 is MDHEN and CDR2 is SYDVKM. The CDR3 runs 17 residues. The DNA of the CDR3 is TGTGCCAGCAGGACCTCGACAGGGTTGCTTAGGTACAATGAGCAGTTCTTC. Amino acids: CASRTSTGLLRYNEQFF.

The chain carries TRBV6-1 and TRBJ2-5, with D possibly being TRBD1 (6 bases). Germline V gene data show CDR1 as MNHNS and CDR2 as SASEGT. The CDR3 has 13 amino acids. Trimming stripped 6 bases from V and 5 bases from J, with 13 bases between. The DNA for the CDR3 is TGTGCCAGCAGGTCCCAGGGGCTGGAGACCCAGTACTTC. Its translation: CASRSQGLETQYF.

The CDR3 coding sequence is TGTGCCAGCAGCCCGGGACTAGCGGGAGGGCCAGGGGAGCAGTTCTTC. Its protein is CASSPGLAGGPGEQFF. The chain carries TRBV5-6 and TRBJ2-1, with TRBD2 matching over 16 bases. The length of the CDR3 is 16 residues. Germline-derived CDR1 and CDR2 are SGHDT and YYEEEE. V lost 4 bases and J lost 10; bases outside the gene matches: 8.

The rearrangement uses TRBV6-5 and TRBJ1-6; 8 bases are shared with TRBD1. CDR3 length: 14 residues. Germline lookup yields CDR1 MNHEY and CDR2 SVGAGI. The J segment lost 6 bases and the V segment lost 10 bases, leaving 8 bases of the junction unmatched. The CDR3, as DNA: TGTGCCACAGCCCGGACAGGGATTAATTCACCCCTCCACTTT. This translates into CATARTGINSPLHF.

This clone has more than one count but fewer than ten. This chain connects TRBV29-1 to TRBJ2-2; 8 nucleotides agree with TRBD2. Germline values: CDR1 SQVTM, CDR2 ANQGSEA. V gave up 6 bases and J gave up 3 bases; unmatched junction bases: 9. CDR3 length equals 15 residues. CDR3 coding DNA: TGCAGCGTGCAGGGGACCGGGGGGGACACCGGGGAGCTGTTTTTT. This encodes CSVQGTGGDTGELFF.

The chain links TRBV6-4 to TRBJ1-1; weak D call: TRBD1 (6 bases). The CDR3 runs 19 residues. Deletions cut 4 bases from V and 5 bases from J, with 29 bases between. Germline V gene sequence: CDR1 MRHNA, CDR2 SNTAGT. CDR3 DNA sequence: TGTGCCAGCAGTGTCCTCCAGTCAGGGGACCCCCCCCGAAATACTGAAGCTTTCTTT. Translating it yields CASSVLQSGDPPRNTEAFF.

V gene TRBV2 combines with J gene TRBJ2-1, with 10 bases matching TRBD2. The CDR3 totals 15 residues. J gave up 8 bases and V 3 bases, and 7 bases lay outside the gene matches. Germline V gives CDR1 SNHLY, CDR2 FYNNEI. The CDR3 protein is CASSEASGSGYEQFF. The CDR3 DNA reads as TGTGCCAGCAGTGAGGCTAGCGGGAGCGGGTATGAGCAGTTCTTC. Drawing the rest from reference TRBV2 and TRBJ2-1, the complete variable domain is EPEVTQTPSHQVTQMGQEVILRCVPISNHLYFYWYRQILGQKVEFLVSFYNNEISEKSEIFDDQFSVERPDGSNFTLKIRSTKLEDSAMYFCASSEASGSGYEQFFGPGTRLTVL.

This chain connects TRBV10-2 to TRBJ1-4, with D perhaps TRBD1 (5 bases). This CDR3 contains 16 residues. V was trimmed by 10 bases and J by 7 bases, leaving 25 bases between them. In germline, CDR1 is WSHSY, CDR2 SAAADI. The CDR3: CATTREARASREKLFF. The CDR3 nucleotides are TGCGCCACCACAAGGGAGGCCAGGGCGTCTCGTGAAAAACTGTTTTTT.